The rows below give T cell receptor beta chains drawn from one sample of a study of spatial heterogeneity in lung cancer. TCRdb independently ran MiXCR on the 5' RACE reads; one entry per CDR3 protein. Among approximately 8,000 distinct CDR3 sequences listed, 9.6% were seen once. The sample in question was lung tumor tissue, obtained at surgery. These receptors all stem from a male donor with early-stage non-small cell lung cancer. CDR3s include the opening cysteine and the closing phenylalanine or tryptophan. The order of the fields is J gene, D gene, clone size, V gene, CDR3 protein, CDR3 DNA. The D gene is left open where the match is weak. A clone size is listed for some rows: how often the clone was seen (once, few, many), or a class if it is expanded.

j_gene: TRBJ2-5
d_gene: TRBD1
abundance: many
v_gene: TRBV5-1
CDR3aa: CASSVGTVETQYF
CDR3nt: TGCGCCAGCAGCGTCGGGACAGTTGAGACCCAGTACTTC

j_gene: TRBJ2-7
d_gene: -
abundance: many
v_gene: TRBV10-2
CDR3aa: CASSETISGEQYF
CDR3nt: TGCGCCAGCAGTGAGACGATTTCGGGGGAGCAGTACTTC

j_gene: TRBJ2-7
d_gene: TRBD2
abundance: many
v_gene: TRBV20-1
CDR3aa: CSARTSGMSYEQYF
CDR3nt: TGCAGTGCTCGGACTAGCGGGATGTCCTACGAGCAGTACTTC

j_gene: TRBJ2-5
d_gene: -
abundance: many
v_gene: TRBV11-1
CDR3aa: CASSFGLQETQYF
CDR3nt: TGTGCCAGCAGCTTTGGACTTCAAGAGACCCAGTACTTC

j_gene: TRBJ1-1
d_gene: TRBD1
abundance: large
v_gene: TRBV5-1
CDR3aa: CASKRDRGSGTEAFF
CDR3nt: TGCGCCAGTAAGCGGGACAGGGGGTCGGGCACTGAAGCTTTCTTT

j_gene: TRBJ1-3
d_gene: TRBD1
abundance: many
v_gene: TRBV4-2
CDR3aa: CASGDRAGNTIYF
CDR3nt: TGTGCCAGCGGGGACAGGGCTGGAAACACCATATATTTT

j_gene: TRBJ1-2
d_gene: -
abundance: medium-sized
v_gene: TRBV27
CDR3aa: CASSLVGNANYGYTF
CDR3nt: TGTGCCAGCAGTTTAGTGGGGAACGCTAACTATGGCTACACCTTC

j_gene: TRBJ2-5
d_gene: TRBD2
abundance: -
v_gene: TRBV5-1
CDR3aa: CASSPQTSGTQETQYF
CDR3nt: TGCGCCAGCAGCCCGCAAACTAGCGGGACGCAAGAGACCCAGTACTTC

j_gene: TRBJ2-5
d_gene: -
abundance: many
v_gene: TRBV10-3
CDR3aa: CAISENALPTQYF
CDR3nt: TGTGCCATCAGTGAGAATGCCCTGCCGACCCAGTACTTC

j_gene: TRBJ1-4
d_gene: -
abundance: many
v_gene: TRBV20-1
CDR3aa: CSAHHPTVGGEKLFF
CDR3nt: TGCAGTGCCCATCACCCCACCGTCGGCGGTGAAAAACTGTTTTTT

j_gene: TRBJ2-2
d_gene: TRBD1
abundance: many
v_gene: TRBV7-9
CDR3aa: CASPRDRGTGELFF
CDR3nt: TGTGCCAGCCCCCGGGACAGGGGCACCGGGGAGCTGTTTTTT

j_gene: TRBJ2-5
d_gene: -
abundance: -
v_gene: TRBV7-7
CDR3aa: CASSLAPDRQETQYF
CDR3nt: TGTGCTAGCAGCTTAGCCCCGGATCGGCAAGAGACCCAGTACTTC

j_gene: TRBJ2-1
d_gene: TRBD1
abundance: many
v_gene: TRBV20-1
CDR3aa: CSASPITGGSYNEQFF
CDR3nt: TGCAGTGCCTCCCCCATTACAGGGGGCTCCTACAATGAGCAGTTCTTC

j_gene: TRBJ2-3
d_gene: -
abundance: many
v_gene: TRBV28
CDR3aa: CASSFRDFLRDTQYF
CDR3nt: TGTGCCAGCAGTTTCCGGGACTTCCTTAGAGATACGCAGTATTTT

j_gene: TRBJ2-7
d_gene: TRBD2
abundance: many
v_gene: TRBV14
CDR3aa: CASSPPGAGLSYEQYF
CDR3nt: TGTGCCAGCAGCCCTCCCGGAGCGGGGCTTTCCTACGAGCAGTACTTC

j_gene: TRBJ1-1
d_gene: -
abundance: many
v_gene: TRBV12-3/TRBV12-4
CDR3aa: CASSLAGNTEAFF
CDR3nt: TGTGCCAGCAGTTTGGCGGGGAACACTGAAGCTTTCTTT

j_gene: TRBJ2-2
d_gene: -
abundance: many
v_gene: TRBV10-1
CDR3aa: CASNAGGELFF
CDR3nt: TGCGCCAGCAATGCGGGAGGGGAGCTGTTTTTT

j_gene: TRBJ1-2
d_gene: -
abundance: many
v_gene: TRBV11-1
CDR3aa: CASSFGPGRAHGYTF
CDR3nt: TGTGCCAGCAGCTTCGGACCTGGGAGGGCGCATGGCTACACCTTC

j_gene: TRBJ2-1
d_gene: -
abundance: medium-sized
v_gene: TRBV12-3/TRBV12-4
CDR3aa: CASSPPGRLDYNEQFF
CDR3nt: TGTGCCAGCAGCCCCCCCGGACGCCTGGACTACAATGAGCAGTTCTTC

j_gene: TRBJ1-2
d_gene: -
abundance: many
v_gene: TRBV29-1
CDR3aa: CSAAKDYGYTF
CDR3nt: TGCAGCGCCGCTAAAGACTATGGCTACACCTTC

j_gene: TRBJ1-5
d_gene: -
abundance: many
v_gene: TRBV6-1
CDR3aa: CASSEKTAGNQPQHF
CDR3nt: TGTGCCAGCAGTGAAAAGACGGCAGGCAATCAGCCCCAGCATTTT

j_gene: TRBJ1-1
d_gene: TRBD1
abundance: many
v_gene: TRBV2
CDR3aa: CATSEQGATEAFF
CDR3nt: TGTGCCACCTCCGAGCAGGGGGCGACTGAAGCTTTCTTT

j_gene: TRBJ1-2
d_gene: -
abundance: many
v_gene: TRBV6-5
CDR3aa: CASRTEYGYTF
CDR3nt: TGTGCCAGCAGGACAGAGTATGGCTACACCTTC